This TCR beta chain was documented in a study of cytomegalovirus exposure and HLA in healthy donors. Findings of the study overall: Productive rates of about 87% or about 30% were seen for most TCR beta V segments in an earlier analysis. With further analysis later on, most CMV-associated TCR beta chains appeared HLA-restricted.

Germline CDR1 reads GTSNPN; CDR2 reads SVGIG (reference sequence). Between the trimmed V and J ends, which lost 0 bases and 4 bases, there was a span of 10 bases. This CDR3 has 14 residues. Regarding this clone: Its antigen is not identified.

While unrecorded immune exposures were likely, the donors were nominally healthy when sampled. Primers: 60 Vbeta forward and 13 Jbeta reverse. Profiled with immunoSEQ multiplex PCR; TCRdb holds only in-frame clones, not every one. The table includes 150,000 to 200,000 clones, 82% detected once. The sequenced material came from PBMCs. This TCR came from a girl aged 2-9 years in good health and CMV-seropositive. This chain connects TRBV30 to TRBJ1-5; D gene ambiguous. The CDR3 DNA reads TGTGCCTGGAGTGTACTGGCGGGTAATCAGCCCCAGCATTTT. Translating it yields CAWSVLAGNQPQHF.